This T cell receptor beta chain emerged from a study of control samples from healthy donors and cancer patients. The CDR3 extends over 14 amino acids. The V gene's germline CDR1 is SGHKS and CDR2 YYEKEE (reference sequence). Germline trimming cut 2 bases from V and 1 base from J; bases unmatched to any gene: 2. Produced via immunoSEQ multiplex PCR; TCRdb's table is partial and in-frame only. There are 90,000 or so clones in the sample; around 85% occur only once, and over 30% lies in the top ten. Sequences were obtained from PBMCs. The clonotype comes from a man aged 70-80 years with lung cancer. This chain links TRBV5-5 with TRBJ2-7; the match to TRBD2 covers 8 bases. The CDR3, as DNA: TGTGCCAGCAGCTTAGCGGGGGAGTCCTACGAGCAGTACTTC. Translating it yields CASSLAGESYEQYF.